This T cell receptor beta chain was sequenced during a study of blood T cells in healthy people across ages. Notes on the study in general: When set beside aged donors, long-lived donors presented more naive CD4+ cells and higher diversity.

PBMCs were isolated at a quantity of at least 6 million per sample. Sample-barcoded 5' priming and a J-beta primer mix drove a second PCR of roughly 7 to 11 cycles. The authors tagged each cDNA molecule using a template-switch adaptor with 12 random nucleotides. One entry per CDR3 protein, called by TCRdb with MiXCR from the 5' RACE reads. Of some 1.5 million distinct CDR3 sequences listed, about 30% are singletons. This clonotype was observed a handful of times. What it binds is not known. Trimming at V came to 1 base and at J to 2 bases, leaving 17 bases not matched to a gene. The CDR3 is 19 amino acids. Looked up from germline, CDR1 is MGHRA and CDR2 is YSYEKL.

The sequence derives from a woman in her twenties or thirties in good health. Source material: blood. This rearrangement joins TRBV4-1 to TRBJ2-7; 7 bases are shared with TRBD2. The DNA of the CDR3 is TGCGCCAGCAGCCAAGTTGGCGGGAGTGGTTTCGAAGGGGCCTACGAGCAGTACTTC. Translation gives CASSQVGGSGFEGAYEQYF.